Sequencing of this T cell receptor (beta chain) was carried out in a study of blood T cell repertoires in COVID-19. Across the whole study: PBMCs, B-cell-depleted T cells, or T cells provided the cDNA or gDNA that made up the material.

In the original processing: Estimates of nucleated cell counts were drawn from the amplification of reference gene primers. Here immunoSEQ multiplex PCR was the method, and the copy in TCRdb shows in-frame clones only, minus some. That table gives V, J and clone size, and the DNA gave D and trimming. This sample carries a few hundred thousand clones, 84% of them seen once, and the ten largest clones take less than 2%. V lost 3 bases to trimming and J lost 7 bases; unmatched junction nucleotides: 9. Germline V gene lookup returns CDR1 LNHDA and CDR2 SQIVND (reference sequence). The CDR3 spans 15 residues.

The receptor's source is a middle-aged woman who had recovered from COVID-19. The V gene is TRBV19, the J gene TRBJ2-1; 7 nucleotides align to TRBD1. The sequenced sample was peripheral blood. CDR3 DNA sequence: TGTGCCAGTAGTATTGGGACAGCCGGGGAAAATGAGCAGTTCTTC. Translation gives CASSIGTAGENEQFF.